The clone carrying this T cell receptor (beta chain) showed up just a few times. The germline V and J ends were trimmed by 4 bases and 8 bases, with 11 bases remaining between them. CDR3 length equals 12 residues. Germline V lookup: CDR1 GTSNPN, CDR2 SVGIG (reference sequence). All donors were healthy HIV-negative adults lacking recent acute infections or vaccinations. The data are from a study of shared clonotypes between healthy human individuals. TCRdb's copy holds only in-frame clones and misses some; the assay was immunoSEQ multiplex PCR. The table has more than 550,000 clones, 72% seen once. Sequenced input: memory CD4+ T cells sorted from blood. Subset denoted: CD45RA-negative fraction. This chain connects TRBV30 to TRBJ1-4; D is undetermined. The receptor was derived from a woman aged 30 to 39 in good health. Here the CDR3 DNA reads TGTGCCTGGAAAGGGCTTGGAGAAAAACTGTTTTTT. Translation gives CAWKGLGEKLFF. Filled out from reference TRBV30 and TRBJ1-4, the complete variable domain reads SQTIHQWPATLVQPVGSPLSLECTVEGTSNPNLYWYRQAAGRGLQLLFYSVGIGQISSEVPQNLSASRPQDRQFILSSKKLLLSDSGFYLCAWKGLGEKLFFGSGTQLSVL.